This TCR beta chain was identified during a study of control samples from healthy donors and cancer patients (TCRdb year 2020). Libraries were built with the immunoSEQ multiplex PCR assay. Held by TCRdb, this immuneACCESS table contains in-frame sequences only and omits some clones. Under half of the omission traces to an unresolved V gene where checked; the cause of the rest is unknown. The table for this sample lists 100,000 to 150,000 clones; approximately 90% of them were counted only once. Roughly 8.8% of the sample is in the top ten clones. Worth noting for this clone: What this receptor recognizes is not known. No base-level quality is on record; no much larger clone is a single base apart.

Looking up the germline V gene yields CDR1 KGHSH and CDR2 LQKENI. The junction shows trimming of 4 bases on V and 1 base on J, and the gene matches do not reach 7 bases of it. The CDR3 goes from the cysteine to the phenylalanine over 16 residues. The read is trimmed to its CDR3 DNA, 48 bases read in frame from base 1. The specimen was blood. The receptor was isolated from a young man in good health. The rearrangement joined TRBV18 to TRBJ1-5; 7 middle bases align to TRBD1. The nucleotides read TGTGCCAGCTCACAGGGACAGTCGTCGAGCAATCAGCCCCAGCATTTT. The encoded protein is CASSQGQSSSNQPQHF.